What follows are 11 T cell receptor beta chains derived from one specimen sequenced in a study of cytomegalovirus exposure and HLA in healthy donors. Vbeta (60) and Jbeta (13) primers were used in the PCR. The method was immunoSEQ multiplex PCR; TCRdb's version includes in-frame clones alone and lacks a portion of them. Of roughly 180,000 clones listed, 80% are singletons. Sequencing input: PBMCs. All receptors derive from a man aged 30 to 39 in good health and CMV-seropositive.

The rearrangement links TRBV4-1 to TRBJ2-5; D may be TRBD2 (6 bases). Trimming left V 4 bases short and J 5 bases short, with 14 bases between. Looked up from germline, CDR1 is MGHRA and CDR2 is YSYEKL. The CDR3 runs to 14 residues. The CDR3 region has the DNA TGCGCCAGCAGCCCGGGTCCCGGAGGGGAGACCCAGTACTTC. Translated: CASSPGPGGETQYF.

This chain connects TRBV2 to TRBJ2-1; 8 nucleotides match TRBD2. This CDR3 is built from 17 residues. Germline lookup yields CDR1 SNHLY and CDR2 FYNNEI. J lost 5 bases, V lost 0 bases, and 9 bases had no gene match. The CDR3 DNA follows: TGTGCCAGCAGTGAAGCGCTTATCGGGAGGGCACACAATGAGCAGTTCTTC. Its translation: CASSEALIGRAHNEQFF.

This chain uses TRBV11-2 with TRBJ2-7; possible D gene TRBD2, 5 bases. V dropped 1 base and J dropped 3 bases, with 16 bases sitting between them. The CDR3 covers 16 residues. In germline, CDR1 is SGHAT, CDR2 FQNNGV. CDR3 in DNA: TGTGCCAGCAGCTTAGTAGGTTCCGGACTGCACTACGAGCAGTACTTC. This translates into CASSLVGSGLHYEQYF.

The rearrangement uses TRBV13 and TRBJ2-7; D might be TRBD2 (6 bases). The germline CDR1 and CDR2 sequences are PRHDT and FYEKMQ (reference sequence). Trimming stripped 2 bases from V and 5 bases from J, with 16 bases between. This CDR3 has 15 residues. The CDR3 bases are TGTGCCAGCAGCTTACAGGGACTTTATTGGGACGAGCAGTACTTC. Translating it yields CASSLQGLYWDEQYF.

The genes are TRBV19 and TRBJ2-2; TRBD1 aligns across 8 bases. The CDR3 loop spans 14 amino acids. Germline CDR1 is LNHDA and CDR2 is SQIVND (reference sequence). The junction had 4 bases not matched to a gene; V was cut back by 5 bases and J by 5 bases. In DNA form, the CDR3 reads TGTGCCAGTAGTTTGACAGGGGTAACCGGGGAGCTGTTTTTT. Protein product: CASSLTGVTGELFF.

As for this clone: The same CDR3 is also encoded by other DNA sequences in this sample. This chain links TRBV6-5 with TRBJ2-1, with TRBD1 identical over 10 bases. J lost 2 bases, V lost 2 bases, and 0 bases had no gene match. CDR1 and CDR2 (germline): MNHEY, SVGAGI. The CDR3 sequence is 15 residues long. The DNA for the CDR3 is TGTGCCAGCAGTTACGGACAGGGGGCCTACAATGAGCAGTTCTTC. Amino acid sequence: CASSYGQGAYNEQFF.

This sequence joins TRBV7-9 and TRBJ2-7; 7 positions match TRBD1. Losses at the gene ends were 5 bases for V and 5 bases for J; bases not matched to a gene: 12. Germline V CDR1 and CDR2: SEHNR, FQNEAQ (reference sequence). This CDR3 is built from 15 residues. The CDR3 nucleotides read TGTGCCAGCAGCCCGCCGGGACAGCCGGCGAACGAGCAGTACTTC. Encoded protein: CASSPPGQPANEQYF.

CDR3 protein: CASSPGQGAPGSGNTIYF. The CDR3 coding sequence is TGTGCCAGCAGCCCGGGACAGGGGGCGCCGGGTTCTGGAAACACCATATATTTT. This sequence joins TRBV7-2 and TRBJ1-3, with 12 bases lining up with TRBD1. CDR3 size: 18 residues. Germline V gene sequence: CDR1 SGHTA, CDR2 FQGNSA. V was clipped by 5 bases and J by 1 base; unmatched bases: 9.

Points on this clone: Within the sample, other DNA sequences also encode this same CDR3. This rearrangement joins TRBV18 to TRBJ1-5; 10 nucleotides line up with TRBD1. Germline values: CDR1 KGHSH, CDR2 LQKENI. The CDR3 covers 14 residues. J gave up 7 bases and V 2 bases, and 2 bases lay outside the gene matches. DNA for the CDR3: TGTGCCAGCTCACCAGGACAGGGGGACCAGCCCCAGCATTTT. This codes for CASSPGQGDQPQHF.

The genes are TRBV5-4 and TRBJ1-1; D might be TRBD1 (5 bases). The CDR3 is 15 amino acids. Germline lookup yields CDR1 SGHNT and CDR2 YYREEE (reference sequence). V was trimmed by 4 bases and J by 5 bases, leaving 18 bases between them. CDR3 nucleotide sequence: TGTGCCAGCAGCCCGGGGGTGGCAGAAGGGACTGAAGCTTTCTTT. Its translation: CASSPGVAEGTEAFF.

The CDR3 is CSAITGNEQYF. DNA for the CDR3: TGCAGTGCTATCACCGGGAACGAGCAGTACTTC. The chain has TRBV20-1 and TRBJ2-7; D is possibly TRBD2 (5 bases). The germline V and J ends were trimmed by 4 bases and 5 bases, with 9 bases remaining between them. CDR3 size: 11 residues. CDR1 and CDR2 (germline): DFQATT, SNEGSKA (reference sequence).